This TCR beta chain appears in the sequencing data of a study of CXCR3-negative and CXCR3-positive naive CD8 T cells. Germline-derived CDR1 and CDR2 are ENHRY and SYGVKD. This CDR3 spans 11 amino acids. Study outcomes and limitations: Sequencing showed both naive subsets with comparably high diversity, and memory CD8+ cells much lower. Partially decreased CXCR3 expression was recorded after cryopreservation, and fresh PBMCs were used in most assays. Compared with CXCR3-negative naive cells, CXCR3-positive naive cells showed more hydrophobic TRB CDR3s.

Researchers prepared the TRB cDNA libraries using 5' RACE with UMI labels. Each CDR3 protein gets one entry in TCRdb, which reprocessed the 5' RACE reads and gives no DNA. Its listing shows over 50,000 distinct CDR3 sequences. For this clonotype: As yet, its antigen is unknown.

This clonotype originated in a human donor in good health. Some clones in this sample may be carry-over from other donors' samples. The specimen sequenced was naive CXCR3+ CD8+ T cells from blood. Subset here: CD45RO-CCR7+CD27+CD95- naive CD8+ T cells expressing CXCR3 (TNR3+). V usage is TRBV10-3 and J usage is TRBJ2-1. CDR3 residues: CATLADNEQFF.